Presented here are 5 T cell receptor beta chains from one specimen sequenced in a study of sequential checkpoint blockade in melanoma. Clones were read by immunoSEQ multiplex PCR, and TCRdb kept only the in-frame ones, dropping some. Of several thousand clones listed, about 20% were seen once; the top ten hold roughly 4%. Documented treatment: randomized to nivolumab then ipilimumab (arm A) or the reverse (arm B). Sequenced here: tumor tissue (inferred from file names), sampled from a patient given nivolumab and ipilimumab in sequence. These receptors came from a human donor with melanoma.

V gene TRBV30 combines with J gene TRBJ2-3; 7 nucleotides align to TRBD1. V shed 2 bases and J 0 bases; nucleotides not matched to a gene: 8. Germline V gives CDR1 GTSNPN, CDR2 SVGIG (reference sequence). The CDR3 totals 16 residues. The CDR3 DNA follows: TGTGCCTGGAGTACGGGACAGATGACTAGCACAGATACGCAGTATTTT. It specifies CAWSTGQMTSTDTQYF.

This clone came up many times. CDR3 protein: CASSPQQPGVNTEAFF. The CDR3 DNA follows: TGTGCCAGCAGCCCACAACAGCCTGGGGTGAACACTGAAGCTTTCTTT. The rearrangement links TRBV11-3 to TRBJ1-1; D gene ambiguous. V lost 5 bases and J 0 bases, leaving 16 bases between the germline ends. The CDR3 length is 16 residues. From germline, CDR1 is SGHNT and CDR2 YENEEA.

This clone is categorized as medium-sized. The genes are TRBV11-3 and TRBJ2-2; D not certain. CDR1 is SGHNT and CDR2 is YENEEA in the germline V gene. CDR3 size: 14 residues. Trimming cost V 5 bases and J 3 bases, with 10 bases left between them. As DNA, the CDR3 is TGTGCCAGCAGCCCCTGGACCTACACCGGGGAGCTGTTTTTT. Amino acids: CASSPWTYTGELFF.

By sample fraction, this clone is medium-sized (0.01 to 0.1%). The CDR3 sequence is CASSFTGGARRGYEQYF. The CDR3 nucleotides are TGTGCCAGCTCTTTTACCGGTGGGGCCCGCCGAGGCTACGAGCAGTACTTC. The chain combines TRBV6-8 with TRBJ2-7; tentative D call: TRBD1 (5 bases). V was clipped by 8 bases and J by 3 bases, with 26 bases between them. The CDR3 has 17 amino acids. Germline V gene data show CDR1 as MNHGY and CDR2 as SAAAGT.

J is TRBJ2-3 and V is TRBV18; tentatively, D is TRBD1 (6 bases). The germline CDR1 and CDR2 sequences are KGHSH and LQKENI. The ends were cut back, 3 bases at V and 3 bases at J, with 7 bases in the middle. This CDR3 spans 13 amino acids. In nucleotides, the CDR3 is TGTGCCAGCTCACCCACAGGGACAGATACGCAGTATTTT. Its protein is CASSPTGTDTQYF.